The 27 T cell receptor beta chains given below trace back to one sample, sequenced in a study of CD4 T cells in relation to SARS-CoV-2 and coronaviruses. Only in-frame clones appear in the TCRdb table, and some are missing; sequencing was by immunoSEQ multiplex PCR. The top ten clones hold about 0.4% of a sample with about 56,000 clones, 90% to 95% of them seen once. The specimen was naive CD4+ T cells from PBMCs. Documented subset: naive CD4+ T cells isolated by negative enrichment. The source of these receptors is an adult with COVID-19.

CDR3 DNA: TGTGCCAGCAGCTTATTCGGGGAGCTGTTTTTT. Translation: CASSLFGELFF. V and J are TRBV11-2 and TRBJ2-2; D remains ambiguous. From germline, CDR1 is SGHAT and CDR2 FQNNGV. The CDR3 has 11 residues. V was cut by 2 bases and J by 7 bases, with 2 bases left in between.

In its sample, this clone was seen once. The chain employs TRBV7-8 and TRBJ2-2; tentative D call: TRBD1 (6 bases). Germline assignment: CDR1 SGHVS and CDR2 FQNEAQ. CDR3 size: 15 residues. V was clipped by 1 base and J by 4 bases, with 10 bases between them. CDR3 coding DNA: TGTGCCAGCAGCTTAGGACAGGTTGGCACCGGGGAGCTGTTTTTT. Translated: CASSLGQVGTGELFF.

The rearrangement uses TRBV19 and TRBJ1-1, with TRBD1 matching over 8 bases. CDR1 and CDR2 (germline): LNHDA, SQIVND (reference sequence). Germline trimming cut 6 bases from V and 1 base from J; bases unmatched to any gene: 4. CDR3 size: 14 residues. The CDR3 bases are TGTGCCAGTAGCGGACAGGGAAGGAACACTGAAGCTTTCTTT. The encoded protein is CASSGQGRNTEAFF.

The V call is TRBV5-5, the J call TRBJ1-2, with D maybe TRBD1 (6 bases). In germline, CDR1 is SGHKS, CDR2 YYEKEE (reference sequence). Between the trimmed V and J ends, which lost 3 bases and 8 bases, there was a span of 20 bases. The CDR3 contains 15 residues. In DNA form, the CDR3 reads TGTGCCAGCAGCTACGGGGGGGGGCCACTTGAGGGCTACACCTTC. Residues: CASSYGGGPLEGYTF.

The V gene is TRBV28, the J gene TRBJ1-1, with D possibly matching TRBD1 (5 bases). The CDR3 spans 12 residues. The germline V gene has CDR1 MDHEN and CDR2 SYDVKM. With 5 bases removed from V and 2 bases from J, the gap between germline ends came to 6 bases. The CDR3 protein is CASSGANTEAFF. For the CDR3, the DNA is TGTGCCAGCAGTGGGGCCAACACTGAAGCTTTCTTT.

The V gene is TRBV7-9, the J gene TRBJ1-4; no reliable D call. The CDR3 has 15 residues. V was cut by 6 bases and J by 3 bases, with 14 bases left in between. The germline gives CDR1 SEHNR, CDR2 FQNEAQ (reference sequence). CDR3 sequence reads: CASSSDVKPNEKLFF. In nucleotides, the CDR3 is TGTGCCAGCAGTTCCGACGTTAAACCTAATGAAAAACTGTTTTTT.

The DNA of the CDR3 is TGTGCCAGCAGCCCCGGGACACACAAGGGGAGTGAAAAACTGTTTTTT. As protein: CASSPGTHKGSEKLFF. The chain is built from TRBV4-2 and TRBJ1-4; possible D gene TRBD1, 6 bases. V was pared by 4 bases and J by 7 bases, with 19 bases between. Germline CDR1 and CDR2: LGHNA and YNFKEQ. This CDR3 region has 16 residues.

The CDR3 sequence is CASSQKLAGGPDTQYF. Here the CDR3 DNA reads TGTGCCAGCAGCCAAAAACTAGCGGGAGGGCCAGATACGCAGTATTTT. The chain couples TRBV4-2 to TRBJ2-3, with TRBD2 identical over 13 bases. Germline CDR1 and CDR2: LGHNA and YNFKEQ. CDR3 length: 16 amino acids. The V gene end was trimmed by 2 bases and the J gene end by 4 bases; junction bases not matched to a gene: 3.

This rearrangement joins TRBV2 to TRBJ1-1; the D is unclear. V gave up 6 bases and J gave up 4 bases, with 12 bases separating them. Per germline, CDR1 SNHLY and CDR2 FYNNEI. The CDR3 runs to 13 residues. CDR3 bases: TGTGCCAGCAGCTATAGTGAGCCCACTGAAGCTTTCTTT. It encodes CASSYSEPTEAFF.

The rearrangement joins TRBV6-2 or TRBV6-3 to TRBJ2-2; no clear D gene. The CDR3 length is 13 residues. V lost 6 bases, J lost 5 bases, and 10 bases lay in between. Germline assignment: CDR1 MNHEY and CDR2 SVGEGT. In nucleotides, the CDR3 is TGTGCCAGCAGGCCTCGATTGACCGGGGAGCTGTTTTTT. Its protein product is CASRPRLTGELFF.

CDR3 coding DNA: TGTGCCAGCATATTTAGACCTTTGGCCGACTTGTCCCAGCAGTTCTTC. As protein: CASIFRPLADLSQQFF. The chain links TRBV7-2 to TRBJ2-1; no firm D call. CDR1 SGHTA and CDR2 FQGNSA come from the germline V gene. The V end lost 7 bases, the J end lost 11 bases, and 27 bases lay between the germline ends. This CDR3 region has 16 residues.

The chain carries TRBV7-2 and TRBJ1-1; a weak D match, TRBD1 (5 bases). In germline, CDR1 is SGHTA, CDR2 FQGNSA. The CDR3 runs 13 residues. The V end lost 3 bases, the J end lost 14 bases, and 19 bases lay between the germline ends. The CDR3 bases are TGTGCCAGCAGCTTCCGCCGGGCCGGGACCCAGTTCTTT. Translation gives CASSFRRAGTQFF.

The chain carries TRBV18 and TRBJ2-1, with D uncertain. The CDR3 loop spans 15 amino acids. From germline, CDR1 is KGHSH and CDR2 LQKENI. Trimming took off 4 bases at V and 3 bases at J, with 13 bases between the two ends. CDR3 in DNA: TGTGCCAGCTCACTTATTATCTCCCGCTACAATGAGCAGTTCTTC. It codes for CASSLIISRYNEQFF.

The rearrangement joins TRBV3-1 (or the pseudogene TRBV3-2) to TRBJ1-2; D gene uncertain. The V end lost 0 bases, the J end lost 3 bases, and 8 bases lay between the germline ends. The CDR3 spans 14 residues. Germline-derived CDR1 and CDR2 are LGHDT and YNNKEL (reference sequence). CDR3 protein: CASSQDSAYYGYTF. CDR3 bases: TGTGCCAGCAGCCAAGATTCCGCTTACTATGGCTACACCTTC.

CDR3 DNA: TGTGCCAGCAGTACCCTAGCGGGAGGGCCCTACGAGCAGTACTTC. It is translated as CASSTLAGGPYEQYF. This chain uses TRBV6-5 with TRBJ2-7, with 12 bases that match TRBD2. Germline V gene data show CDR1 as MNHEY and CDR2 as SVGAGI. V shed 5 bases and J 2 bases; nucleotides not matched to a gene: 4. This CDR3 is 15 amino acids long.

The CDR3 DNA is TGTGCCAGCAGCTTTCTACCTGGGGCCAACGTCCTGACTTTC. Its translation: CASSFLPGANVLTF. This chain uses TRBV5-4 with TRBJ2-6; D not resolved. The length of the CDR3 is 14 residues. From germline, CDR1 is SGHNT and CDR2 YYREEE (reference sequence). Trimming stripped 2 bases from V and 2 bases from J, with 5 bases between.

The rearrangement links TRBV28 to TRBJ2-7; D not certain. Trimming took 5 bases from V and 6 from J, leaving 17 bases between them. Germline loops: CDR1 MDHEN, CDR2 SYDVKM. This CDR3 region has 14 residues. CDR3 region: CASSPLFPISEQYF. CDR3 DNA: TGTGCCAGCAGTCCCCTTTTCCCGATTTCCGAGCAGTACTTC.

The chain links TRBV6-5 to TRBJ1-2; 10 positions match TRBD1. There are 15 residues in the CDR3. Germline CDR1 reads MNHEY; CDR2 reads SVGAGI. Trimming at V came to 2 bases and at J to 4 bases, leaving 4 bases not matched to a gene. CDR3 residues: CASSYGRDRGYGYTF. The CDR3, as DNA: TGTGCCAGCAGTTACGGCCGGGACAGGGGCTATGGCTACACCTTC.

The chain employs TRBV7-2 and TRBJ2-1, with TRBD2 identical over 9 bases. The CDR3 sequence is 15 residues long. The V gene's germline CDR1 is SGHTA and CDR2 FQGNSA. With V trimmed by 2 bases and J by 3 bases, 2 bases remained unmatched. CDR3 protein: CASSLRSGGYNEQFF. CDR3 nucleotides: TGTGCCAGCAGCTTACGTAGCGGGGGCTACAATGAGCAGTTCTTC.

This chain links TRBV14 with TRBJ1-5; D call uncertain. This CDR3 region has 18 residues. Trimming left V 0 bases short and J 0 bases short, with 15 bases between. From germline, CDR1 is SGHDN and CDR2 FVKESK. CDR3 nucleotide sequence: TGTGCCAGCAGCCAAGAAGAAGGGAGAAATTATAGCAATCAGCCCCAGCATTTT. Translation gives CASSQEEGRNYSNQPQHF. Using reference TRBV14 and TRBJ1-5 for the parts outside the CDR3, the full variable domain is EAGVTQFPSHSVIEKGQTVTLRCDPISGHDNLYWYRRVMGKEIKFLLHFVKESKQDESGMPNNRFLAERTGGTYSTLKVQPAELEDSGVYFCASSQEEGRNYSNQPQHFGDGTRLSIL.

To note about this clone: The junction and the germline gene differ at one end; a read error may be behind it. CDR3 nucleotide sequence: TGTGCCAGCAGCCAAGAACCTAGCCAAGGGACCCAGTACTTC. It yields the protein CASSQEPSQGTQYF. The chain joins TRBV3-1 (or the pseudogene TRBV3-2) to TRBJ2-5; possibly TRBD2 for D (5 bases). CDR3 length equals 14 residues. Germline CDR1 reads LGHDT; CDR2 reads YNNKEL (reference sequence).

In this sample, this clone turned up a few times. The chain joins TRBV9 to TRBJ2-7; no reliable D call. CDR1 is SGDLS and CDR2 is YYNGEE in the germline V gene. V was cut by 3 bases and J by 0 bases, with 4 bases left in between. The CDR3 sequence is 12 residues long. The CDR3 spells CASSGSSYEQYF. In DNA form, the CDR3 reads TGTGCCAGCAGCGGAAGCTCCTACGAGCAGTACTTC.

V gene TRBV2 combines with J gene TRBJ1-2; 8 nucleotides match TRBD1. The V gene end was trimmed by 6 bases and the J gene end by 8 bases; junction bases not matched to a gene: 5. CDR1 SNHLY and CDR2 FYNNEI come from the germline V gene. The CDR3 is 12 residues long. This CDR3 is CASSETGDGYTF. The CDR3 DNA sequence: TGTGCCAGCAGCGAGACAGGGGACGGCTACACCTTC. The full variable domain, with the rest looked up from reference TRBV2 and TRBJ1-2, is EPEVTQTPSHQVTQMGQEVILRCVPISNHLYFYWYRQILGQKVEFLVSFYNNEISEKSEIFDDQFSVERPDGSNFTLKIRSTKLEDSAMYFCASSETGDGYTFGSGTRLTVV.

The chain has TRBV20-1 and TRBJ2-7, with 11 bases identical to TRBD2. J gave up 8 bases and V 3 bases, and 18 bases lay outside the gene matches. From germline, CDR1 is DFQATT and CDR2 SNEGSKA (reference sequence). This CDR3 region has 17 residues. As DNA, the CDR3 is TGCAGTGCTAGTAACCCTCTAGCGGGAGGCTCCGGTTTCAAGCAGTACTTC. This sequence encodes CSASNPLAGGSGFKQYF.

The chain joins TRBV28 to TRBJ1-2; a weak D match, TRBD1 (5 bases). CDR1 and CDR2 (germline): MDHEN, SYDVKM. This CDR3 is built from 12 residues. The germline V and J ends were trimmed by 8 bases and 8 bases, with 15 bases remaining between them. Here the CDR3 reads CASGTGGEGYTF. CDR3 in DNA: TGTGCCAGCGGGACCGGGGGGGAGGGCTACACCTTC.

The chain recombines TRBV5-1 with TRBJ1-5; 8 bases are shared with TRBD1. V was pared by 4 bases and J by 5 bases, with 2 bases of the junction left unmatched. Germline-derived CDR1 and CDR2 are SGHRS and YFSETQ. The CDR3 runs 13 residues. CDR3 sequence reads: CASSEDRDQPQHF. The CDR3 DNA is TGCGCCAGCAGCGAGGACAGGGATCAGCCCCAGCATTTT.

This clone was counted only a few times. The J gene is TRBJ1-6, the V gene TRBV16; maybe TRBD1 (5 bases). V lost 4 bases, J lost 9 bases, and 7 bases lay in between. Germline CDR1 KGHSY, CDR2 FQNENV. The CDR3 length is 12 residues. CDR3 protein: CASSRTTSPLHF. The CDR3 DNA reads as TGTGCCAGCAGCCGGACAACTTCACCCCTCCACTTT. Full variable domain (missing parts from reference TRBV16 and TRBJ1-6): GEEVAQTPKHLVRGEGQKAKLYCAPIKGHSYVFWYQQVLKNEFKFLISFQNENVFDETGMPKERFSAKCLPNSPCSLEIQATKLEDSAVYFCASSRTTSPLHFGNGTRLTVT.